This T cell receptor (beta chain) was captured in a study of cytomegalovirus exposure and HLA in healthy donors. Study results and limitations: Per a prior analysis, the majority of TCR beta V segments were productive roughly 90% or roughly 30% of the time. Most CMV-associated TCR beta chains were later found to appear HLA-restricted.

It was with 60 Vbeta and 13 Jbeta primers that the PCR ran. Libraries were prepared by immunoSEQ multiplex PCR; TCRdb keeps only in-frame clonotypes and omits some of them. The data contain around 95,000 clones, approximately 80% of them singletons. This clone was detected once. The antigen is undetermined. The clonotype was recovered from a man between 25 and 39 years old in good health and CMV-seropositive. Sequencing used PBMCs.

CDR3 DNA: TGTGCCAGCAGTTTACCTTGGGCCGGTGAGCAGTTCTTC. Translated, it gives CASSLPWAGEQFF. This chain connects TRBV27 to TRBJ2-1; D gene uncertain. Trimming removed 2 bases at V and 9 bases at J, with 11 bases between. The germline gives CDR1 MNHEY, CDR2 SMNVEV (reference sequence). This CDR3 is 13 amino acids long.